This TCR beta chain was documented in a study of blood T cell repertoires in COVID-19 (dated by TCRdb to 2019 to 2021). In terms of the full investigation: Samples from collaborators originated in the United States, Italy and Spain and spanned both the acute and convalescent phases of COVID-19. The repertoires were made available in a free public database intended to serve as a resource for research on the immune response to SARS-CoV-2. Where available, HLA class I and class II types were taken from metadata supplied by the sample provider and were not determined by assay-based typing. The prospective study material was composed of cDNA or gDNA derived from T cells, B-cell-depleted T cells, or PBMCs. Samples were obtained from the ongoing ImmuneRACE study (first 160 participants) and from about 1,300 subjects provided by 6 global collaborators. A de-identified subject ID, COVID-19 status, age in years and sex were almost always included in the sample metadata. Subjects who had been exposed to COVID-19, were actively infected with it, or had recovered from it provided the deeply sampled blood TCRbeta repertoires that made up the dataset. Study-wide findings and limitations: Clinical and demographic metadata were provided uncurated, with the amount varying by source and participant.

Samples from volunteer blood donors who had recovered from COVID-19 were contributed by a second Seattle source. Collaborating institutions collected whole blood in K2EDTA tubes following their own protocols. For TCRbeta analysis, collaborators shipped samples in one of three forms: frozen whole blood, isolated PBMCs, or DNA extracted from either of those sample types. Of note for this clone: Its antigen is unknown. The input lacks base qualities; no much larger clone sits a single base away.

TCRbeta CDR3 regions were amplified from genomic DNA using the immunoSEQ Assay, a bias-controlled multiplex PCR. Per the original workflow: Nucleated cell counts per sample were estimated from amplification of reference gene primers within the assay. To quantify the absolute abundance of each unique TCRbeta CDR3 rearrangement, sequence reads were collapsed and filtered. Productive Simpson clonality was computed per sample as the square root of Simpson's diversity index over productive rearrangements. Held by TCRdb, this immuneACCESS table contains in-frame sequences only and omits some clones. Under half of the omission traces to an unresolved V gene where checked; the cause of the rest is unknown. The V and J calls and clone size come from that table; D and trimming were worked out from the DNA. This sample has 200,000 to 300,000 clones in its table, and approximately 87% of those were observed once. Less than 1.6% of the sample is held by the ten biggest clonotypes.

The material sequenced was peripheral blood. The clonotype was recovered from a woman aged 35 to 49 who had recovered from COVID-19.

Here the CDR3 is given as CAWSPQGRDTEAFF. The base sequence is TGTGCCTGGAGTCCCCAGGGGCGGGACACTGAAGCTTTCTTT. The chain was built from TRBV30 and TRBJ1-1, and possibly TRBD1, on 6 matching bases. The CDR3 starts with the cysteine, ends with the phenylalanine, and has 14 residues. CDR3 DNA is the only sequence kept; it has 42 bases, read in frame from the first base. The V end loses 2 bases and the J end loses 3 bases, and a stretch of 13 bases separates them. CDR1 GTSNPN and CDR2 SVGIG were looked up in the germline V gene (reference sequence).